These T cell receptor beta chains were read from a single sample in a study of blood T cell repertoires in COVID-19. TCRdb keeps only in-frame clones here, not all; method: immunoSEQ multiplex PCR. The repertoire has over 100,000 clones, less than 85% of them found once; the top ten carry about 4.5%. The sequencing input was peripheral blood. These receptors all come from a human donor in a cohort sampled during active or convalescent COVID-19. Each CDR3 is given without its conserved first and last residue. Clone size is not always given. Where it is, it says once, few, many or a class for expanded clones.

abundance: -
v_gene: TRBV6-2/TRBV6-3
j_gene: TRBJ2-5
CDR3aa: ASSYPMGGRETQY

abundance: -
v_gene: TRBV7-9
j_gene: TRBJ2-7
CDR3aa: ASSFLHNRAREQY

abundance: -
v_gene: TRBV7-8
j_gene: TRBJ2-1
CDR3aa: ASRAVIIGQGANEQF

abundance: -
v_gene: TRBV29-1
j_gene: TRBJ1-1
CDR3aa: SARQANTEAF

abundance: -
v_gene: TRBV5-5
j_gene: TRBJ2-6
CDR3aa: ASTPMTISGANVLT

abundance: -
v_gene: TRBV5-1
j_gene: TRBJ1-2
CDR3aa: ASSLDRGSDAT

abundance: -
v_gene: TRBV7-2
j_gene: TRBJ2-1
CDR3aa: ASSFSGSSYNEQF

abundance: -
v_gene: TRBV18
j_gene: TRBJ2-3
CDR3aa: ASSPQGRTHTDTQY

abundance: -
v_gene: TRBV5-1
j_gene: TRBJ1-2
CDR3aa: ASRLTGVGGYT

abundance: -
v_gene: TRBV3-1/TRBV3-2
j_gene: TRBJ1-1
CDR3aa: ASSQDTRTEAF

abundance: -
v_gene: TRBV10-3
j_gene: TRBJ1-1
CDR3aa: AISEAGTGRNTEAF

abundance: -
v_gene: TRBV28
j_gene: TRBJ2-1
CDR3aa: ASSIHLGQGRNEQF

abundance: -
v_gene: TRBV19
j_gene: TRBJ2-1
CDR3aa: ASSMEKGTGYGPYNEQF

abundance: -
v_gene: TRBV11-2
j_gene: TRBJ2-7
CDR3aa: ASSQRDRGSYEQY

abundance: -
v_gene: TRBV7-2
j_gene: TRBJ1-2
CDR3aa: ASSLARAGASGVGYT

abundance: once
v_gene: TRBV18
j_gene: TRBJ1-3
CDR3aa: ASSPPGGFNGNTIY

abundance: -
v_gene: TRBV29-1
j_gene: TRBJ2-6
CDR3aa: SVYRADSGANVLT

abundance: -
v_gene: TRBV28
j_gene: TRBJ1-3
CDR3aa: ASSLFETGNTIY

abundance: -
v_gene: TRBV25-1
j_gene: TRBJ2-3
CDR3aa: ASSLWSGLAGGTDTQY

abundance: -
v_gene: TRBV29-1
j_gene: TRBJ1-2
CDR3aa: SATKTGVYGYT

abundance: -
v_gene: TRBV15
j_gene: TRBJ2-3
CDR3aa: ATRKRGAGYTQY

abundance: -
v_gene: TRBV18
j_gene: TRBJ1-5
CDR3aa: ASSPTNIQGQGLRNQPQH